This is a list of T cell receptor beta chains from one sample in a study of blood T cell repertoires in COVID-19. Assay used: immunoSEQ multiplex PCR; TCRdb lists only in-frame clones, some missing. The sample includes hundreds of thousands of clones, roughly three quarters of them seen just once. Sequenced: peripheral blood. The origin of the receptors is a middle-aged woman with active or convalescent COVID-19. CDR3s leave out the opening cysteine and the closing phenylalanine or tryptophan. The order of the fields is J gene, V gene, D gene, CDR3 protein. The D gene is left open where the match is weak.

TRBJ1-1 TRBV9 . ASSVGPAGTEAF
TRBJ2-5 TRBV21-1 . ASSKAGGRETQY
TRBJ1-1 TRBV9 TRBD1 ASSPGGTRTLNTEAF
TRBJ1-5 TRBV12-3/TRBV12-4 . ASSLDGDQPQH
TRBJ1-4 TRBV6-1 . ASSESAGLNEKLF
TRBJ1-5 TRBV28 . ASSRTVNQPQH
TRBJ1-3 TRBV9 TRBD1 ASSVEGARGNTIY
TRBJ1-6 TRBV24-1 . ATSESSYSPLH
TRBJ1-6 TRBV5-1 TRBD1 ASSLGQGAAPLH
TRBJ1-1 TRBV7-2 . ASSLSPGNTEAF
TRBJ2-1 TRBV11-1 TRBD2 ASSGRDHNEQF
TRBJ2-6 TRBV5-1 TRBD1 ASSFRPGGAGTGANVLT
TRBJ2-1 TRBV3-1/TRBV3-2 TRBD2 ASSIAGGPYEQF
TRBJ2-7 TRBV7-6 . ASSPGGLVYEQY
TRBJ2-3 TRBV5-1 TRBD1 ASSSQGASTDTQY
TRBJ2-1 TRBV2 TRBD2 ASSARTSGGEQF
TRBJ1-2 TRBV27 . ASSRGSEVIYGYT
TRBJ1-1 TRBV2 TRBD1 ASSDLDRGPAEAF
TRBJ1-5 TRBV19 TRBD1 ASRTGDSSRGYSNQPQH
TRBJ2-3 TRBV15 TRBD2 AHSAGTSTDTQY
TRBJ2-7 TRBV27 TRBD1 ASKRGRDSYTYEQY
TRBJ2-7 TRBV7-9 . ASSLFSGNNEQY
TRBJ2-4 TRBV20-1 TRBD2 SASPSSGGADIQY
TRBJ1-1 TRBV7-9 . ASNRWGFTEAF
TRBJ2-1 TRBV5-1 . ASSPWGGEYNEQF
TRBJ2-3 TRBV19 TRBD1 ATTTGSDTQY
TRBJ1-1 TRBV3-1/TRBV3-2 . ASSHGAREAF
TRBJ2-3 TRBV7-3 TRBD1 ASSPGTGGSDTQY
TRBJ1-1 TRBV28 . ASTQRGTLNTEAF
TRBJ2-7 TRBV4-1 . ASSQRDGSYEQY
TRBJ1-5 TRBV28 TRBD1 ASRQDRGQDQPQH
TRBJ2-7 TRBV10-3 . AISDRVPYEQY
TRBJ2-2 TRBV2 . ASSDREWDTGELF
TRBJ1-5 TRBV19 TRBD1 ASRQGAGNQPQH
TRBJ2-2 TRBV3-1/TRBV3-2 . ASSQGVRSGPNTGELF
TRBJ1-3 TRBV7-3 TRBD1 ASSLMPTGAGNTIY
TRBJ1-5 TRBV5-8 . ASSLAHSSNQPQH
TRBJ1-4 TRBV3-1/TRBV3-2 . ASSQAHPEKLF
TRBJ1-6 TRBV29-1 TRBD1 SAKVGTGSSPLH
TRBJ2-1 TRBV19 TRBD2 ASRQGLAGGVDEQF
TRBJ1-1 TRBV5-6 . ASSSFKRLMNTEAF
TRBJ2-3 TRBV28 . ASINRVLDTQY
TRBJ1-4 TRBV2 . ASRYGGGKLF
TRBJ1-4 TRBV6-5 TRBD1 ATTGDGEKLF
TRBJ1-2 TRBV30 TRBD1 AWSGQGRDYGYT